The entry below gives a single TCR beta chain sequence along with its context. This clone was observed once. Its antigen target is currently unknown. No per-base quality is available; no much larger clone lies one base away. The CDR3 measures 14 amino acids from cysteine to phenylalanine. Kept here is only the CDR3 DNA, which spans 42 bases and is read in frame from base 1. According to the germline V gene, CDR1 reads MDHEN and CDR2 reads SYDVKM. Trimmed from V: 7 bases; trimmed from J: 8 bases; junction bases lacking a gene match: 13. To be included, a participant needed at least one PBMC sample from before ART initiation plus at least two post-ART samples. Treatment was received in the United States of America by all participants with HIV. Before DNA extraction, cryopreserved samples of 1-10 million PBMC were thawed and washed. At the time of the earliest PBMC sample for each participant with HIV, ages ranged from about 20 to 54 years. PBMC samples from each participant spanned 1-4 timepoints before ART initiation and 2-8 timepoints after ART initiation, with a median of 7 samples. Serial HIV viral load, CD4+ T-cell count, ART history and demographic data were obtained for every participant. Genomic DNA was extracted from unsorted PBMC with a Qiagen kit on a QIAcube, processed in batches of 12 samples.

The data derive from a study of long-term antiretroviral therapy in people with HIV (dated by TCRdb to between 2021 and 2024). For the wider study: Collection of the earliest samples took place about a decade ahead of the 2015 WHO recommendation for immediate ART, at a time when ART was typically delayed until CD4 counts fell. No cross-contamination during QIAcube processing turned up in test extractions that ran a monoclonal T-cell line alongside 33 polyclonal samples. From fewer than 35 adults with confirmed HIV infection, the cohort provided over 150 cryopreserved PBMC samples, gathered serially across a mean of approximately six years (range 1-12). Whether ART initiation and durable HIV suppression were associated with changes in peripheral blood TRB repertoire composition and diversity was tested in a retrospective serial study. Of the 30 participants with HIV, more than 10 were female. Broader findings and caveats from the paper: Because cell numbers in pre-ART samples were limited, unsorted PBMC were profiled instead of sorted CD4+ and CD8+ T cells. Expanded TRB clones identified before ART initiation dominated the repertoire across all time points, though the dominance fluctuated and decreased in many PLHIV after ART. The samples were dated from the mid-2000s to the late 2010s, and the ART regimens that were used may be less effective than current ART regimens. ART initiation was associated with a significant increase in TRB diversity, but diversity stayed significantly below transplant donor controls even after long-term ART. No data were available on ART adherence, viral resistance or therapy changes, limiting inferences about post-ART repertoire changes. CDR3 length ranges in HIV repertoires were narrower than in controls, and network structure suggested an antigen-experienced repertoire with only a slight naive shift after ART. Since PBMC availability was limited, sequencing covered only the TCR beta chain, with no alpha chain pairing.

Sequencing of the TRB variable region was done with the immunoSEQ hsTCRB v3.0 assay at survey level resolution. The target sequencing depth for TRB was about 40,000-50,000 T-cell genomes per sample. TRB libraries were pooled and sequenced on an Illumina MiSeq using a v3 150-cycle kit. As for how the authors treated the data: Repertoire analysis ran in R within a reproducible Nextflow workflow covering QC, data transformation and analysis. LymphoSeq2, an R package for exploring AIRR-Seq data, was used to implement the custom analyses. A handful of samples that produced fewer than 5000 total TRB sequences were removed, so approximately 170 HIV repertoires were analyzed. Among the 180 to 200 HIV repertoires that were kept, 59 were collected before ART initiation and over 120 were collected after ART initiation. Each repertoire was downsampled to 5000 TRB nucleotide sequences, and summary statistics were averaged across 100 downsampling iterations. TRB sequences were retained for analysis only if CDR3 regions of at least seven amino acids were present. Diversity was assessed using a clonality score derived from Shannon entropy and using the Gini coefficient. In the repertoire networks, any two of the top 5000 CDR3 amino acid sequences were connected whenever the two sequences differed by an edit distance of one. GLIPH2 predicted antigen specificity groups and MHC restriction for TRB CDR3 amino acid sequences. To flag known associations with CMV, EBV, HIV or tissue antigens, CDR3 amino acid sequences were compared against VDJdb and McPAS-TCR. Pre-ART, post-ART and control groups were compared with Wilcoxon signed-rank tests and Holm-Bonferroni correction. TCRdb obtained this table from immuneACCESS and retained in-frame rearrangements with V and J assigned. These tables miss some clones; where compared with another copy, unresolved V genes account for less than half of the shortfall, and the remainder is unexplained. V, J and clone size are those of that table, while D and trimming were read from the DNA. The sample data list over 15,000 clones, and about 95% of these were observed just once. More than 1.3% of the sample rests with the top ten.

The sample in question was unsorted PBMCs, obtained more than 10 years after starting antiretroviral therapy. This clonotype originated in a man aged 25-45 years with HIV. The V gene is TRBV28 and the J gene is TRBJ1-2; TRBD1 lines up with 7 middle nucleotides. In nucleotides, the sequence is TGTGCCAGCAACTTGAGGGGGCGCTTGATCGGCTACACCTTC. It translates to CASNLRGRLIGYTF.